This TCR beta chain was sequenced in a study of blood T cell repertoires in COVID-19. Overall study: T cells, B-cell-depleted T cells, or PBMCs provided the cDNA or gDNA that served as material.

Per the authors' pipeline: Amplification from reference gene primers served as the basis for estimated nucleated cell counts. The table came from immunoSEQ multiplex PCR; TCRdb's copy has only in-frame clones and leaves some out. V and J calls and clone size follow that table, whereas D and trimming were derived from the DNA. The sample has fewer than 250,000 clones, 88% seen once. The germline V and J ends were trimmed by 3 bases and 0 bases, with 11 bases remaining between them. The germline gives CDR1 MDHEN, CDR2 SYDVKM. The CDR3 consists of 15 residues. The gene calls are TRBV28 and TRBJ1-2, with D tentatively TRBD1 (5 bases). The TCR sequence derives from a human donor in a cohort sampled during active COVID-19. The sample comprised peripheral blood. CDR3 protein: CASSFGGAPNYGYTF. For the CDR3, the DNA is TGTGCCAGCAGTTTCGGAGGGGCTCCTAACTATGGCTACACCTTC.